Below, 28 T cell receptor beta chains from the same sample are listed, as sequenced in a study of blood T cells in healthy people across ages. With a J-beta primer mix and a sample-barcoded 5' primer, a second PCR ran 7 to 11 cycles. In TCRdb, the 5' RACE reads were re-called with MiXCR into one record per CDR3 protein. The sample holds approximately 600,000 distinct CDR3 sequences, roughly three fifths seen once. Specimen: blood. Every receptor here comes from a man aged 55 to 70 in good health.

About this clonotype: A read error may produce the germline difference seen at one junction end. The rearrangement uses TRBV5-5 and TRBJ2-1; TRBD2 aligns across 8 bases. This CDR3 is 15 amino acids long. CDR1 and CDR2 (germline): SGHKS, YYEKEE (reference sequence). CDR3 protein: CARSLLADSYNEQFF. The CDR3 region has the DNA TGTGCCCGCAGCCTACTAGCGGACTCCTACAATGAGCAGTTCTTC.

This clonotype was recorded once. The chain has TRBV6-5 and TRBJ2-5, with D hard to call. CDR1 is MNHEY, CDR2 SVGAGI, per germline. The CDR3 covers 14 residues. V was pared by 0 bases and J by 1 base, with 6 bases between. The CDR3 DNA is TGTGCCAGCAGTTACTCGAAGTCCCAAGAGACCCAGTACTTC. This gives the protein CASSYSKSQETQYF.

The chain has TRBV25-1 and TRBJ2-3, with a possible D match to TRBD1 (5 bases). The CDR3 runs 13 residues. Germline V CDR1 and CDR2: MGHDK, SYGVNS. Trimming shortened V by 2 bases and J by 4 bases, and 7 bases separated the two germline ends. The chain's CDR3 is CASSERGSDTQYF. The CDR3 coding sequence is TGTGCCAGCAGTGAAAGGGGTTCAGATACGCAGTATTTT.

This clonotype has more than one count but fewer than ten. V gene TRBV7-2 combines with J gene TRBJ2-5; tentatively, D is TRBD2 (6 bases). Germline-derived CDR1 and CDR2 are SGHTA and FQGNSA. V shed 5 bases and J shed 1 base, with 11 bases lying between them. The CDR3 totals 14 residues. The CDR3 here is CASSLGDFQETQYF. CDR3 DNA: TGTGCCAGCAGCCTCGGGGACTTCCAAGAGACCCAGTACTTC.

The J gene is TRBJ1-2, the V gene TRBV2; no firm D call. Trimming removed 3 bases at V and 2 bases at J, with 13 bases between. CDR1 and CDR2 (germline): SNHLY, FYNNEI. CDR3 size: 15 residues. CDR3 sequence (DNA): TGTGCCAGCAGTGAGGGCGCCCCGAGGAACTATGGCTACACCTTC. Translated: CASSEGAPRNYGYTF.

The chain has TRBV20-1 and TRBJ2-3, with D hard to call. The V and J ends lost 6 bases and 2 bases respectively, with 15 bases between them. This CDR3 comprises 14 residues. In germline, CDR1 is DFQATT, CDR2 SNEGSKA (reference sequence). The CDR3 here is CSARRTAHTDTQYF. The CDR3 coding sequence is TGCAGTGCCCGACGAACTGCGCACACAGATACGCAGTATTTT.

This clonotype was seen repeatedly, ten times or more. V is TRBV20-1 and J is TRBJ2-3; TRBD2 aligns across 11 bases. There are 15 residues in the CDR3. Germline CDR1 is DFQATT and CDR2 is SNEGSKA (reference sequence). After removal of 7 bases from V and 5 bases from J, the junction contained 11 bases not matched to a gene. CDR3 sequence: CSGLATSGVLDTQYF. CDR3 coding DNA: TGCAGTGGCCTAGCGACTAGCGGGGTCTTAGATACGCAGTATTTT.

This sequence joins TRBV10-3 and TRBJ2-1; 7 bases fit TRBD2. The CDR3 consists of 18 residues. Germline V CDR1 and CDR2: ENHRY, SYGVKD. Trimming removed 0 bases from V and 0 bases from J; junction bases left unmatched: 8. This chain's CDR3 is CAISESGGGIISYNEQFF. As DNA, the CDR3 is TGTGCCATCAGTGAGTCTGGCGGGGGAATCATCTCCTACAATGAGCAGTTCTTC.

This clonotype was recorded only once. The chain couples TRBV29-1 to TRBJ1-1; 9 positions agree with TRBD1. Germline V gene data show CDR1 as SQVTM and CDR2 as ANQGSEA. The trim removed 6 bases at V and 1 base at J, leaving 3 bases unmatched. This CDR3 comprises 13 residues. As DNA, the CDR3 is TGCAGCGTGACGACAGGGGGGAACACTGAAGCTTTCTTT. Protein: CSVTTGGNTEAFF.

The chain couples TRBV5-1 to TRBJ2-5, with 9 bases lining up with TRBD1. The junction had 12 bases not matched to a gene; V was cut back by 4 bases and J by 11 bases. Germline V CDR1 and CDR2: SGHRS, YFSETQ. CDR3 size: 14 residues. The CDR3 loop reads CASSPDRGNNEQYF. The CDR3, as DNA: TGCGCCAGCAGCCCCGACAGGGGGAACAATGAGCAGTACTTC.

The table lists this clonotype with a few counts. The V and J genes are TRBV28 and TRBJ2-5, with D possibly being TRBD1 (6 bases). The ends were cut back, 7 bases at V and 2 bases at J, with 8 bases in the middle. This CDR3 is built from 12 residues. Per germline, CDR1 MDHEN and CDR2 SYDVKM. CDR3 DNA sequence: TGTGCCAGCACGGACAGTCAAGAGACCCAGTACTTC. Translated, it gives CASTDSQETQYF.

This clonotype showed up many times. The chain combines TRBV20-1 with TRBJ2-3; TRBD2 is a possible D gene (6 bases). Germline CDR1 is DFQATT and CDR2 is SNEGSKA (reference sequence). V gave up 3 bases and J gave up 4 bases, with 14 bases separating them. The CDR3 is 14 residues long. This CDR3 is CSASGPSEADTQYF. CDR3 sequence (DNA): TGCAGTGCTAGTGGTCCTAGCGAGGCAGATACGCAGTATTTT.

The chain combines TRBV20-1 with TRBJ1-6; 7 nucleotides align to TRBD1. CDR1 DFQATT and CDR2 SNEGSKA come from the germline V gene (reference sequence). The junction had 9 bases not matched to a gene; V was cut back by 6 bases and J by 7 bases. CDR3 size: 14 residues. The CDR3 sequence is CSASQGVGNSPLHF. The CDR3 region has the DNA TGCAGTGCATCTCAGGGGGTAGGGAATTCACCCCTCCACTTT.

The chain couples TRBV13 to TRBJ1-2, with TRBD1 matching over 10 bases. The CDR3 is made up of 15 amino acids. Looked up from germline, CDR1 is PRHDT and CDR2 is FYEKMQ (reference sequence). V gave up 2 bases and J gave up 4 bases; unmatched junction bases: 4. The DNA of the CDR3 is TGTGCCAGCAGCTTAAAGGGACAGGGGTCCTATGGCTACACCTTC. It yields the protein CASSLKGQGSYGYTF.

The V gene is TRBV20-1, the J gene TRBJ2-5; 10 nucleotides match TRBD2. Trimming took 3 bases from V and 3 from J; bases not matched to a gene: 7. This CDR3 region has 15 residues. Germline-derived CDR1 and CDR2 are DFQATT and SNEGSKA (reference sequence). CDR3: CSARSASGGEETQYF. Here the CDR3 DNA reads TGCAGTGCTAGGTCGGCTAGCGGGGGAGAAGAGACCCAGTACTTC.

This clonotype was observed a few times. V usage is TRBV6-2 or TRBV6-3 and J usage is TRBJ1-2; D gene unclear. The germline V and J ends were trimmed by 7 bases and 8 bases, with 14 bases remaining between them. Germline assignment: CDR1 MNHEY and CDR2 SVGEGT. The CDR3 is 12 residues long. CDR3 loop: CASNEAGGGYTF. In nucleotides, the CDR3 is TGTGCCAGCAATGAGGCAGGCGGCGGCTACACCTTC.

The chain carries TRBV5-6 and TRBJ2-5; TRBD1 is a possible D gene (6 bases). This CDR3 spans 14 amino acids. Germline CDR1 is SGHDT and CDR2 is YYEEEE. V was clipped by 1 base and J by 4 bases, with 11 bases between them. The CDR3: CASSLWGRRETQYF. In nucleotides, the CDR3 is TGTGCCAGCAGCTTGTGGGGGCGTCGAGAGACCCAGTACTTC.

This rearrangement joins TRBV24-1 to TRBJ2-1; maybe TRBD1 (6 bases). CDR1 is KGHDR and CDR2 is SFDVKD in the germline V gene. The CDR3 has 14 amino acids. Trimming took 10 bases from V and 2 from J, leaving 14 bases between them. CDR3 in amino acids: CATSTGPTYNEQFF. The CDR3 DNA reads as TGTGCCACGAGCACAGGGCCCACCTACAATGAGCAGTTCTTC.

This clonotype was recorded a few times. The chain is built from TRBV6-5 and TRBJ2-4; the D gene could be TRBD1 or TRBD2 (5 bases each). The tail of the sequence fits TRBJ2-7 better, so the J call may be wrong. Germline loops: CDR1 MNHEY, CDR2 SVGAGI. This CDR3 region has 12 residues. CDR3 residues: CASRDGYYEQYF. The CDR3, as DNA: TGTGCCAGCCGGGACGGGTACTACGAGCAGTACTTC.

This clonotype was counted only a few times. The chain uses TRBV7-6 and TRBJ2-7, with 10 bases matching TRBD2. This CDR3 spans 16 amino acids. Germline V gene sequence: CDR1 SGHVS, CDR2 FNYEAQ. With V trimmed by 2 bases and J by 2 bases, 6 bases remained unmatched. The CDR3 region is CASSLTSGEPTYEQYF. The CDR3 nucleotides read TGTGCCAGCAGCTTAACTAGCGGGGAACCTACCTACGAGCAGTACTTC.

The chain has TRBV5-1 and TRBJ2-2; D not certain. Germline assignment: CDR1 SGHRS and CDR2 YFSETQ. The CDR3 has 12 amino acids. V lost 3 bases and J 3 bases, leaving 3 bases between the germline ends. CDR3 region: CASSSDTGELFF. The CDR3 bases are TGCGCCAGCAGCTCAGACACCGGGGAGCTGTTTTTT.

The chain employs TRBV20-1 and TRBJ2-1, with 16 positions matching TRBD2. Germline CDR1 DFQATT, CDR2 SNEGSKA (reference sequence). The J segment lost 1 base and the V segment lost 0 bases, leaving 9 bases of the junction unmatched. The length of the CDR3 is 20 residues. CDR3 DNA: TGCAGTGCTAGAGATCTGCGGGGACTAGCGGGGGGGCGGTCCTACAATGAGCAGTTCTTC. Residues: CSARDLRGLAGGRSYNEQFF.

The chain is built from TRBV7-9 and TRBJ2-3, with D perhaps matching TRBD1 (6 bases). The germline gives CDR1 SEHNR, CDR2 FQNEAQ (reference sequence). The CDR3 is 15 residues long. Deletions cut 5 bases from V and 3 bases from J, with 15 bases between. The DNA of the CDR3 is TGTGCCAGCAGCCCTACCCCAGGGGAGACAGATACGCAGTATTTT. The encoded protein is CASSPTPGETDTQYF. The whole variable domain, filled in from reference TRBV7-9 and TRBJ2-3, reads DTGVSQNPRHKITKRGQNVTFRCDPISEHNRLYWYRQTLGQGPEFLTYFQNEAQLEKSRLLSDRFSAERPKGSFSTLEIQRTEQGDSAMYLCASSPTPGETDTQYFGPGTRLTVL.

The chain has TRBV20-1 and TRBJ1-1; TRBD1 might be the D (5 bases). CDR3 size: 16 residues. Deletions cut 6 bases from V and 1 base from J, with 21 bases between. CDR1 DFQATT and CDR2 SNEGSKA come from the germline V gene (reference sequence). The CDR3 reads CSAHNMGEDTNTEAFF. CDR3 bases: TGCAGTGCCCACAATATGGGGGAGGATACGAACACTGAAGCTTTCTTT.

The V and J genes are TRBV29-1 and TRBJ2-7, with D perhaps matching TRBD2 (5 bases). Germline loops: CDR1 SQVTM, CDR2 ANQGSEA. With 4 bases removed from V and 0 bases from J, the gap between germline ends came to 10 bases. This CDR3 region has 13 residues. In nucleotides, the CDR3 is TGCAGCGTTGCAATCGGGGACTCCTACGAGCAGTACTTC. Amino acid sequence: CSVAIGDSYEQYF.

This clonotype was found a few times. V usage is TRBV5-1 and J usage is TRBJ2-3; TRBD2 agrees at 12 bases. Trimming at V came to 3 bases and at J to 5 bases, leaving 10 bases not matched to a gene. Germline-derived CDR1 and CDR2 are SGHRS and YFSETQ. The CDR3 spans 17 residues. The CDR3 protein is CASSYTPSGGALDTQYF. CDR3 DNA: TGCGCCAGCAGCTATACCCCTAGCGGGGGGGCCCTAGATACGCAGTATTTT.

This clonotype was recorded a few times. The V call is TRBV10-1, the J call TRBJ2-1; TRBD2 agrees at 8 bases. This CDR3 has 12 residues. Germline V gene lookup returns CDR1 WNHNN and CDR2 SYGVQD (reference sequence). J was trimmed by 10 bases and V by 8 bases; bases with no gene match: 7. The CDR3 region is CASALPGGEQFF. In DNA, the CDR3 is TGCGCCAGCGCTCTCCCGGGGGGGGAGCAGTTCTTC.

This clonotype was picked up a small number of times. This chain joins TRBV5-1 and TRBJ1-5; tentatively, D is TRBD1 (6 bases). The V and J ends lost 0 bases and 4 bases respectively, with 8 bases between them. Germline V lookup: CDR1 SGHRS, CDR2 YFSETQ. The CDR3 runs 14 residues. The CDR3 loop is CASSLGTENQPQHF. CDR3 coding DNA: TGCGCCAGCAGCTTGGGGACAGAAAATCAGCCCCAGCATTTT.